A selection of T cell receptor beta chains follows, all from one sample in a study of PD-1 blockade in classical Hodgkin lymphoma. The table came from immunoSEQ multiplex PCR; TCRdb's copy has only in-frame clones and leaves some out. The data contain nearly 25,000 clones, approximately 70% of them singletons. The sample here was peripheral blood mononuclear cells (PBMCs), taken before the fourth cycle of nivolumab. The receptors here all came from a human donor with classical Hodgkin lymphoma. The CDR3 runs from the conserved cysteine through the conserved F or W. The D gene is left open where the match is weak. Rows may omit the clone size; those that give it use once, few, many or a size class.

TGTGGGGTGACGAGAGCCTCTGTAGGAAACACCATATATTTT,CGVTRASVGNTIYF,TRBJ1-3,TRBV28,.,14,.
TGTGCCAGCAGGGAACGGGCAGGGAGCGGTGGCTACACCTTC,CASRERAGSGGYTF,TRBJ1-2,TRBV2,.,14,.
TGTGCCAGCAGTGACCTTGGACAGGGGGGCACTGAAGCTTTCTTT,CASSDLGQGGTEAFF,TRBJ1-1,TRBV27,.,15,TRBD1
TGTGCCAGCAGCTCCGCAACGGGACTGGTAGTTTATGGGCAGTACTTC,CASSSATGLVVYGQYF,TRBJ2-7,TRBV5-6,.,16,.
TGTGCCAGCAGTTCGCCCGGTTTGGTAGGTGGCTACACCTTC,CASSSPGLVGGYTF,TRBJ1-2,TRBV28,.,14,.
TGTGCCAGCAGCTCGGGGGGGGGTCAAGAGACCCAGTACTTC,CASSSGGGQETQYF,TRBJ2-5,TRBV5-4,.,14,TRBD2
TGTGCCAGCAACCCGGCAGGGGGGAGTAACTATGGCTACACCTTC,CASNPAGGSNYGYTF,TRBJ1-2,TRBV5-6,.,15,TRBD1
TGTGCCCGTAGACAGGGAAGGAGTGGGGACACTGAAGCTTTCTTT,CARRQGRSGDTEAFF,TRBJ1-1,TRBV30,.,15,TRBD1
TGTGCCAGCAGTCGAGTCATTAGGGGCGAGCAGTACTTC,CASSRVIRGEQYF,TRBJ2-7,TRBV28,.,13,.
TGCGCCAGCAGCCAAGGTCTGGGTCAGCCCCAGCATTTT,CASSQGLGQPQHF,TRBJ1-5,TRBV4-1,once,13,.
TGCGCCAGCAGGCCGGGAGGGTCGGATGAGCAGTTCTTC,CASRPGGSDEQFF,TRBJ2-1,TRBV10-1,once,13,TRBD2
TGCAGTACCAAAGGGTACACTGAAGCTTTCTTT,CSTKGYTEAFF,TRBJ1-1,TRBV20-1,.,11,.
TGTGCCAGTAGCCCGCAGGGGAGCTCCTACGAGCAGTACTTC,CASSPQGSSYEQYF,TRBJ2-7,TRBV19,.,14,.
TGTGCCAGCAGTTTCACTAGTTTCTACAATGAGCAGTTCTTC,CASSFTSFYNEQFF,TRBJ2-1,TRBV28,.,14,.
TGCGCCAGCAGTCTGGAGATGAACACTGAAGCTTTCTTT,CASSLEMNTEAFF,TRBJ1-1,TRBV5-1,.,13,.
TGTGCCAGCAGTACCGGGACTGAGAACACCGGGGAGCTGTTTTTT,CASSTGTENTGELFF,TRBJ2-2,TRBV6-6,.,15,.
TGTGCCAGCAGTTTAAGGCCCCGAGGATGGGGAGAGACCCAGTACTTC,CASSLRPRGWGETQYF,TRBJ2-5,TRBV27,.,16,.
TGTGCCAGCAGCTTAGCGGGGGGCACCTACGAGCAGTACTTC,CASSLAGGTYEQYF,TRBJ2-7,TRBV7-2,medium-sized,14,.
TGTGCCTGGCAGGATTTCTCAACTAATGAAAAACTGTTTTTT,CAWQDFSTNEKLFF,TRBJ1-4,TRBV30,.,14,.
TGTGCCAGTGCCCCAATAAGGGATGGTACGGGCTACACCTTC,CASAPIRDGTGYTF,TRBJ1-2,TRBV19,.,14,.
TGTGCCAGCAGTCCATCTTTCTCTGGAAACACCATATATTTT,CASSPSFSGNTIYF,TRBJ1-3,TRBV6-1,.,14,.
TGTGCCAGCAGTCCGACAGGGATCTCACCCCTCCACTTT,CASSPTGISPLHF,TRBJ1-6,TRBV6-6,.,13,TRBD1
TGTGCCAGCAGCCCAGGGGGGGTCACTGAAGCTTTCTTT,CASSPGGVTEAFF,TRBJ1-1,TRBV27,few,13,TRBD1
TGCGCCAGCAGCCAAGATCCCACCTACAATCAGCCCCAGCATTTT,CASSQDPTYNQPQHF,TRBJ1-5,TRBV4-1,.,15,.
TGTGCCAGCAGCCCCAACCGGGACACATTCTACGAGCAGTACTTC,CASSPNRDTFYEQYF,TRBJ2-7,TRBV7-9,.,15,.
TGTGCCTGGGGGACAGAAAGTGGAAACACCATATATTTT,CAWGTESGNTIYF,TRBJ1-3,TRBV30,few,13,TRBD1
TGCGCCAGCCGACTAGCGGGGGCCGGGGAGCTGTTTTTT,CASRLAGAGELFF,TRBJ2-2,TRBV5-1,.,13,TRBD2
TGTGCCAGCAGTTTAACCGGGACAGGGGGGACTGAAGCTTTCTTT,CASSLTGTGGTEAFF,TRBJ1-1,TRBV27,medium-sized,15,TRBD1